This T cell receptor beta chain was retrieved from a study of breast tumors, draining lymph nodes, adjacent tissues. Study-level points and caveats: Compared with basal-like, luminal-like tumors shared significantly more repertoire with nontumor tissue.

Germline CDR1 reads SGHTA; CDR2 reads FQGTGA. This CDR3 is 13 amino acids long. The V end was cut by 1 base, the J end by 6 bases, with 7 bases between. TCRdb itself ran the multiplex PCR reads through MiXCR, one entry per CDR3 protein. The sample gives approximately 130,000 distinct CDR3 sequences, 20% to 25% of which show up once; more than 2.5% is in the top ten. The lymph nodes were axillary draining lymph nodes from breast cancer patients. This clonotype was seen at least ten times. Its specificity is not known. Sequencing was done on a sample of axillary lymph node tissue. This chain links TRBV7-3 with TRBJ2-1; tentatively, D is TRBD2 (5 bases). This clonotype was obtained from a female donor with breast cancer. Some clones in this sample may be carry-over from other donors' samples. CDR3 protein: CASSLNRGNEQFF. The CDR3 nucleotides read TGTGCCAGCAGCTTAAACCGGGGCAATGAGCAGTTCTTC.